Listed here are 24 T cell receptor beta chains from one sample, sequenced in a study of blood T cell repertoires in COVID-19. Method: immunoSEQ multiplex PCR; TCRdb's copy keeps in-frame clones and lacks some. The sample includes 150,000 to 200,000 clones, approximately 86% of them seen just once. The sequenced sample consisted of peripheral blood. Source of these receptors: a woman in her forties or fifties with acute or convalescent COVID-19.

The chain joins TRBV19 to TRBJ1-5, with D possibly being TRBD1 (6 bases). The CDR3 is 15 residues long. Germline CDR1 reads LNHDA; CDR2 reads SQIVND (reference sequence). The germline V and J ends were trimmed by 6 bases and 0 bases, with 12 bases remaining between them. The CDR3 DNA reads as TGTGCCAGTAGCCGGACAGTTTATAGCAATCAGCCCCAGCATTTT. Its protein product is CASSRTVYSNQPQHF.

The J gene is TRBJ1-1, the V gene TRBV29-1, with 10 positions matching TRBD1. Germline-derived CDR1 and CDR2 are SQVTM and ANQGSEA. V lost 7 bases and J lost 5; bases outside the gene matches: 10. This CDR3 comprises 14 residues. CDR3 loop: CSEGTGDGNTEAFF. CDR3 bases: TGCAGCGAAGGGACAGGGGACGGCAATACTGAAGCTTTCTTT.

This chain joins TRBV7-2 and TRBJ1-5; TRBD1 agrees at 10 bases. The germline CDR1 and CDR2 sequences are SGHTA and FQGNSA. J was trimmed by 5 bases and V by 3 bases; bases with no gene match: 10. The CDR3 has 17 residues. The CDR3 protein is CASSFPGTGEMDQPQHF. The CDR3 region has the DNA TGTGCCAGCAGCTTCCCGGGGACAGGGGAAATGGATCAGCCCCAGCATTTT.

This chain joins TRBV19 and TRBJ2-3, with 8 bases aligning to TRBD2. CDR1 and CDR2 from the germline V gene are LNHDA and SQIVND (reference sequence). The junction had 4 bases not matched to a gene; V was cut back by 3 bases and J by 5 bases. The CDR3 spans 14 residues. CDR3 in DNA: TGTGCCAGTAGTATCCGGGAGGGCAGAGATACGCAGTATTTT. Amino acid sequence: CASSIREGRDTQYF.

CDR3 sequence: CATSDSLDRGGYTF. Written as DNA, the CDR3 is TGTGCCACCAGTGATTCCCTGGACAGGGGCGGCTACACCTTC. The chain joins TRBV24-1 to TRBJ1-2; 9 nucleotides match TRBD1. Germline V gives CDR1 KGHDR, CDR2 SFDVKD. CDR3 length equals 14 residues. The V gene end was trimmed by 2 bases and the J gene end by 8 bases; junction bases not matched to a gene: 5.

This chain connects TRBV7-2 to TRBJ1-3; D perhaps matches TRBD1 (5 bases). This CDR3 has 18 residues. Per the germline V gene, CDR1 is SGHTA and CDR2 is FQGNSA. The V end was cut by 4 bases, the J end by 1 base, with 20 bases between. The CDR3 nucleotides read TGTGCCAGCAGCTCCAATCGAGGGCAGGGACTATCTGGAAACACCATATATTTT. Its translation is CASSSNRGQGLSGNTIYF.

The chain joins TRBV7-6 to TRBJ1-2; D call uncertain. The CDR3 length is 13 residues. CDR1 and CDR2 from the germline V gene are SGHVS and FNYEAQ. Trimming left V 5 bases short and J 4 bases short, with 11 bases between. The CDR3 sequence: CASSPGSGYGYTF. The CDR3 DNA reads as TGTGCCAGCAGCCCTGGGAGTGGCTATGGCTACACCTTC.

The chain carries TRBV15 and TRBJ2-3; 13 nucleotides match TRBD2. The CDR3 runs to 16 residues. Unmatched junction bases numbered 3, after V lost 4 bases and J lost 2 bases. Germline CDR1 is LNHNV and CDR2 is YYDKDF (reference sequence). CDR3 nucleotides: TGTGCCACCAGCACGGGACTAGCGGGAAACACAGATACGCAGTATTTT. It translates to CATSTGLAGNTDTQYF.

This clone appeared a single time. CDR3 DNA: TGTGCCAGCAGCTCTAGCGGGCCACTCGATGAGCAGTTCTTC. This encodes CASSSSGPLDEQFF. V is TRBV7-3 and J is TRBJ2-1, with 8 bases that match TRBD2. The trim removed 4 bases at V and 8 bases at J, leaving 7 bases unmatched. The germline gives CDR1 SGHTA, CDR2 FQGTGA. The CDR3 runs to 14 residues.

The chain links TRBV9 to TRBJ1-3; tentatively, D is TRBD1 (6 bases). Trimming cost V 6 bases and J 3 bases, with 10 bases left between them. This CDR3 has 13 residues. Germline-derived CDR1 and CDR2 are SGDLS and YYNGEE. The CDR3 DNA reads TGTGCCAGCAACCCAGGGGATGGAAACACCATATATTTT. It specifies CASNPGDGNTIYF.

The rearrangement links TRBV19 to TRBJ1-2; 7 positions agree with TRBD1. This CDR3 spans 14 amino acids. The V gene's germline CDR1 is LNHDA and CDR2 SQIVND (reference sequence). V gave up 4 bases and J gave up 5 bases; unmatched junction bases: 7. This CDR3 is CASSKRAGGYGYTF. CDR3 nucleotides: TGTGCCAGTAGTAAGCGAGCAGGGGGGTATGGCTACACCTTC.

J is TRBJ1-2 and V is TRBV18, with a possible D match to TRBD1 (5 bases). The germline V gene encodes CDR1 KGHSH and CDR2 LQKENI. The CDR3 contains 16 residues. V lost 4 bases, J lost 8 bases, and 23 bases lay in between. The DNA of the CDR3 is TGTGCCAGCTCACGACTACGTTCATTGGGGGGAGACGGCTACACCTTC. It codes for CASSRLRSLGGDGYTF.

This chain uses TRBV6-6 with TRBJ1-2; 10 nucleotides line up with TRBD1. The V gene end was trimmed by 6 bases and the J gene end by 6 bases; junction bases not matched to a gene: 10. CDR1 is MNHNY, CDR2 SVGAGI, per germline (reference sequence). The CDR3 loop spans 15 amino acids. This chain's CDR3 is CASSLDRGQRDGYTF. The CDR3 DNA sequence: TGTGCCAGCAGCCTTGACAGGGGGCAGCGGGATGGCTACACCTTC.

The V call is TRBV18, the J call TRBJ2-7; 8 nucleotides agree with TRBD2. Trimming removed 4 bases from V and 2 bases from J; junction bases left unmatched: 13. The CDR3 has 17 amino acids. CDR1 and CDR2 (germline): KGHSH, LQKENI. In nucleotides, the CDR3 is TGTGCCAGCTCACAGGCCCTAGGTCAAGCGGGAGCCTACGAGCAGTACTTC. Translation: CASSQALGQAGAYEQYF.

This clone was recorded once. Other DNA sequences in this specimen translate into the identical CDR3. The chain couples TRBV19 to TRBJ1-2, with D perhaps matching TRBD1 (5 bases). With 0 bases removed from V and 5 bases from J, the gap between germline ends came to 7 bases. This CDR3 has 13 residues. From germline, CDR1 is LNHDA and CDR2 SQIVND (reference sequence). The CDR3 coding sequence is TGTGCCAGTAGTATAGACAGGGCTTATGGCTACACCTTC. The encoded protein is CASSIDRAYGYTF.

The chain links TRBV18 to TRBJ1-2; D unclear. CDR1 and CDR2 (germline): KGHSH, LQKENI. CDR3 length: 13 amino acids. Trimming removed 2 bases at V and 1 base at J, with 5 bases between. The CDR3 loop reads CASSPTVNYGYTF. Here the CDR3 DNA reads TGTGCCAGCTCACCAACAGTTAACTATGGCTACACCTTC.

The J gene is TRBJ2-7, the V gene TRBV18, with a weak D call TRBD1 (6 bases). Germline V gives CDR1 KGHSH, CDR2 LQKENI. Trimming pared 5 bases from V and 0 bases from J, leaving 11 bases between. The CDR3 extends over 14 amino acids. Here the CDR3 reads CASSSGTISYEQYF. The CDR3 bases are TGTGCCAGCTCATCGGGGACAATCTCCTACGAGCAGTACTTC.

This clone was recorded once. The chain has TRBV27 and TRBJ1-1; 8 bases fit TRBD1. V gave up 4 bases and J gave up 1 base; unmatched junction bases: 14. The CDR3 loop spans 18 amino acids. Germline lookup yields CDR1 MNHEY and CDR2 SMNVEV (reference sequence). The CDR3: CASSSIGQGRVGNTEAFF. CDR3 in DNA: TGTGCCAGCAGTTCCATTGGACAGGGAAGGGTTGGGAACACTGAAGCTTTCTTT.

The J gene is TRBJ1-1, the V gene TRBV7-2; 7 positions agree with TRBD1. Trimming at V came to 4 bases and at J to 3 bases, leaving 14 bases not matched to a gene. Germline CDR1 is SGHTA and CDR2 is FQGNSA. This CDR3 is built from 17 residues. The CDR3 nucleotides are TGTGCCAGCAGCTCGCCGGGAATGGGACAGCGTTACACTGAAGCTTTCTTT. This codes for CASSSPGMGQRYTEAFF.

The sample holds a few counts of this clone. This chain connects TRBV9 to TRBJ2-2, with TRBD2 identical over 10 bases. This CDR3 spans 16 amino acids. Germline CDR1 SGDLS, CDR2 YYNGEE. Losses at the gene ends were 4 bases for V and 7 bases for J; bases not matched to a gene: 10. The CDR3 sequence is CASSLLAGKGHGELFF. DNA for the CDR3: TGTGCCAGCAGCTTACTAGCGGGGAAAGGACACGGGGAGCTGTTTTTT.

This chain links TRBV5-1 with TRBJ2-3; 10 bases line up with TRBD2. The length of the CDR3 is 17 residues. After removal of 4 bases from V and 6 bases from J, the junction contained 14 bases not matched to a gene. Looked up from germline, CDR1 is SGHRS and CDR2 is YFSETQ. As DNA, the CDR3 is TGCGCCAGCAGCATCCTATCTAGCGGGAGTCTCGCTGATACGCAGTATTTT. It codes for CASSILSSGSLADTQYF.

The V gene is TRBV9, the J gene TRBJ1-2; TRBD1 aligns across 7 bases. V shed 3 bases and J 12 bases; nucleotides not matched to a gene: 8. The CDR3 extends over 12 amino acids. The V gene's germline CDR1 is SGDLS and CDR2 YYNGEE. The CDR3 DNA reads TGTGCCAGCAGCGCCGAGACAGGGACACACACCTTC. Protein product: CASSAETGTHTF.

The V call is TRBV6-1, the J call TRBJ2-7, with 7 bases matching TRBD2. The CDR3 has 16 residues. Germline assignment: CDR1 MNHNS and CDR2 SASEGT. Trimming took 1 base from V and 0 from J; bases not matched to a gene: 6. The CDR3 nucleotides are TGTGCCAGCAGTGAAGGTGTGGGGGGGAGCTCCTACGAGCAGTACTTC. Protein: CASSEGVGGSSYEQYF.

The V call is TRBV10-3, the J call TRBJ2-3; 8 nucleotides agree with TRBD1. The CDR3 contains 14 residues. V was clipped by 6 bases and J by 2 bases; unmatched bases: 4. Germline lookup yields CDR1 ENHRY and CDR2 SYGVKD. The CDR3 loop is CAISQGQVTDTQYF. CDR3 DNA sequence: TGTGCCATCAGCCAGGGACAGGTCACAGATACGCAGTATTTT.